This entry is about one T cell receptor (beta chain). Its antigen is not identified. It was with 60 Vbeta and 13 Jbeta primers that the PCR ran. TCRdb keeps only in-frame clones here, not all; method: immunoSEQ multiplex PCR. Here the sample spans roughly 80,000 clones, around 70% being singletons. Germline-derived CDR1 and CDR2 are SGHKS and YYEKEE (reference sequence). The CDR3 contains 14 residues. V was pared by 4 bases and J by 5 bases, with 7 bases of the junction left unmatched. The sample originates from a study of cytomegalovirus exposure and HLA in healthy donors. General study findings and limits: CMV serostatus was the only immune exposure information that was available. Apparent HLA restriction characterized most CMV-associated TCR beta chains in a later analysis.

The V gene is TRBV5-5, the J gene TRBJ1-2, with 8 nucleotides matching TRBD1. The sequence derives from a woman aged 40 to 50 in good health and CMV-seropositive. The sample taken for sequencing was PBMCs. For the CDR3, the DNA is TGTGCCAGCAGCGTTGACAGGGGTGGGTATGGCTACACCTTC. Its protein product is CASSVDRGGYGYTF.